Below are 4 T cell receptor beta chains sequenced from a single sample in a study of blood T cell repertoires in COVID-19. Assay used: immunoSEQ multiplex PCR; TCRdb lists only in-frame clones, some missing. This table holds 300,000 to 350,000 clones, 80% to 90% found once. Sequenced: PBMCs or T cells enriched from blood (not recorded which). Every receptor here comes from a young man who had recovered from COVID-19.

This clone has only a few counts. The CDR3 spells CASSPLRGGRTGELFF. The CDR3 nucleotides read TGTGCCAGCAGCCCCCTACGGGGGGGAAGAACCGGGGAGCTGTTTTTT. The chain links TRBV7-9 to TRBJ2-2; 8 positions agree with TRBD2. Trimming cost V 5 bases and J 5 bases; bases outside gene matches: 10. CDR3 size: 16 residues. CDR1 is SEHNR and CDR2 is FQNEAQ in the germline V gene (reference sequence). Supplemented by reference TRBV7-9 and TRBJ2-2, the full variable domain reads DTGVSQNPRHKITKRGQNVTFRCDPISEHNRLYWYRQTLGQGPEFLTYFQNEAQLEKSRLLSDRFSAERPKGSFSTLEIQRTEQGDSAMYLCASSPLRGGRTGELFFGEGSRLTVL.

V usage is TRBV18 and J usage is TRBJ1-4; a weak D match, TRBD1 (6 bases). CDR3 size: 16 residues. Germline values: CDR1 KGHSH, CDR2 LQKENI. V gave up 4 bases and J gave up 0 bases, with 12 bases separating them. The DNA for the CDR3 is TGTGCCAGCTCACGAGACAGGACTGCAACTAATGAAAAACTGTTTTTT. It codes for CASSRDRTATNEKLFF.

V is TRBV27 and J is TRBJ2-6, with D unclear. CDR3 size: 15 residues. Trimming took 5 bases from V and 4 from J, leaving 12 bases between them. CDR1 is MNHEY, CDR2 SMNVEV, per germline (reference sequence). In DNA, the CDR3 is TGTGCCAGCAGTGCCAGAGGCCGCGGGGCCAACGTCCTGACTTTC. Protein sequence: CASSARGRGANVLTF.

This chain links TRBV19 with TRBJ1-2, with a weak D call TRBD1 (5 bases). The length of the CDR3 is 12 residues. V lost 6 bases to trimming and J lost 4 bases, with 9 bases between them. Germline V gives CDR1 LNHDA, CDR2 SQIVND (reference sequence). The CDR3 sequence: CASRDKLYGYTF. The CDR3, as DNA: TGTGCCAGTAGGGACAAGCTCTATGGCTACACCTTC.